The T cell receptor beta chain described here comes from a study of blood T cell repertoires in COVID-19 (dated by TCRdb to the early 2020s). Regarding the study in general: The collaborator samples originated in the United States, Italy and Spain and spanned the acute and convalescent phases of COVID-19. The material from the prospective study consisted of cDNA or gDNA derived from T cells, B-cell-depleted T cells, or PBMCs. The dataset comprised deeply sampled blood TCRbeta repertoires from subjects exposed to, actively infected with, or recovered from COVID-19. The repertoires were made available in a free public database intended to serve as a resource for research on the immune response to SARS-CoV-2. The samples were drawn from the first 160 participants of the ongoing ImmuneRACE study and from under 1,500 subjects provided by 6 global collaborators. Sample metadata almost always included a de-identified subject ID, COVID-19 status, age in years and sex. Where available, HLA class I and class II types were obtained from metadata supplied by the sample provider rather than from assay-based typing. Study-level results and caveats: Clinical and demographic metadata were provided uncurated, with the amount varying by source and participant.

TCRbeta CDR3 regions were amplified from genomic DNA by means of the immunoSEQ Assay, a bias-controlled multiplex PCR. The study's own analysis went as follows. Within the assay, amplification of reference gene primers was used to estimate how many nucleated cells each sample contained. To quantify the absolute abundance of each unique TCRbeta CDR3 rearrangement, sequence reads were collapsed and filtered. Productive Simpson clonality was computed per sample as the square root of Simpson's diversity index over productive rearrangements. This is the immuneACCESS table as TCRdb keeps it, with only in-frame sequences that have V and J called. A part of the clones is gone; compared with another copy, unresolved V genes explain less than half, and the rest is unexplained. V, J and clone size were drawn from that table, and D and trimming were deduced from the DNA. The sample table holds about 100,000 clones, of which approximately 90% were seen once. 0.97% of the sample goes to the ten largest clones.

About this clone: Its antigen remains undetermined. No much larger clone is present one base from it, and per-base qualities are unavailable.

Each collaborating institution followed its own protocols to collect whole blood in K2EDTA tubes. For TCRbeta analysis, collaborator samples were shipped as frozen whole blood, as isolated PBMCs, or as DNA extracted from either sample type. The sequencing input was peripheral blood. This TCR was sampled from a man aged 55 to 69 with acute or convalescent COVID-19.

The DNA reads as follows: TGTGCCAGCAGCCCCTTAGCGGAAGATACGCAGTATTTT. Protein translation: CASSPLAEDTQYF. The V and J segments used are TRBV9 and TRBJ2-3; TRBD2 is possibly the D segment (6 matching bases). Including cysteine and phenylalanine, the CDR3 has 13 amino acids. Only the CDR3 DNA is retained, 39 bases long and in frame from the first base. The CDR1 and CDR2 encoded by the germline V gene are SGDLS and YYNGEE. V lost 4 bases and J lost 5 bases; the stretch between them is 11 bases long.